This TCR beta chain comes out of a study of blood T cell repertoires in COVID-19. Which cohort a participant joined came from the clinical history participants gave. The germline CDR1 and CDR2 sequences are SGHTA and FQGNSA. Trimming pared 5 bases from V and 4 bases from J, leaving 12 bases between. CDR3 size: 14 residues. Clones were sequenced by immunoSEQ multiplex PCR, and TCRdb holds only the in-frame ones, with some missing. This sample has about 330,000 clones; nearly 90% occur once, and the top ten carry approximately 6%. This chain joins TRBV7-2 and TRBJ1-3; no definite D call. The TCR originated in a woman aged 25 to 39 who had recovered from COVID-19. Sequencing input: PBMCs or T cells enriched from blood (not recorded which). In DNA form, the CDR3 reads TGTGCCAGCAGCCCCCGCGGGCCGGGAAACACCATATATTTT. Amino acids: CASSPRGPGNTIYF.